The 31 T cell receptor beta chains below all came from one sample that was sequenced in a study of cytomegalovirus exposure and HLA in healthy donors. TCRdb's copy holds only in-frame clones and misses some; the assay was immunoSEQ multiplex PCR. In the table there are about 130,000 clones, about nine tenths of which are singletons. What was sequenced was PBMCs. The source of these receptors is a man in his thirties or forties in good health and CMV-seronegative.

The rearrangement uses TRBV7-3 and TRBJ2-2; D call uncertain. The germline V gene encodes CDR1 SGHTA and CDR2 FQGTGA. This CDR3 has 12 amino acids. V lost 2 bases, J lost 6 bases, and 4 bases lay in between. In DNA, the CDR3 is TGTGCCAGCAGCTTATTCGCCGGGGAGCTGTTTTTT. Its protein product is CASSLFAGELFF.

The V and J genes are TRBV30 and TRBJ1-4; 7 bases fit TRBD1. CDR1 is GTSNPN, CDR2 SVGIG, per germline (reference sequence). The CDR3 length is 14 residues. The V gene end was trimmed by 4 bases and the J gene end by 6 bases; junction bases not matched to a gene: 8. The CDR3 spells CAWTGGQGDEKLFF. CDR3 nucleotide sequence: TGTGCCTGGACTGGGGGGCAGGGGGATGAAAAACTGTTTTTT.

This clone occurred once. This chain uses TRBV30 with TRBJ2-7; the match to TRBD2 covers 8 bases. This CDR3 is built from 14 residues. CDR1 and CDR2 from the germline V gene are GTSNPN and SVGIG (reference sequence). After removal of 0 bases from V and 5 bases from J, the junction contained 6 bases not matched to a gene. For the CDR3, the DNA is TGTGCCTGGAGTGTCGGGGGGGGGCTCGACGAGCAGTACTTC. It yields the protein CAWSVGGGLDEQYF.

The chain combines TRBV5-1 with TRBJ2-2; 11 nucleotides line up with TRBD2. The CDR3 is made up of 17 amino acids. In germline, CDR1 is SGHRS, CDR2 YFSETQ. Unmatched junction bases numbered 8, after V lost 1 base and J lost 6 bases. The chain's CDR3 is CASSLLVSGRVAGELFF. CDR3 coding DNA: TGCGCCAGCAGCTTGCTCGTTAGCGGGAGGGTCGCCGGGGAGCTGTTTTTT.

The CDR3 region has the DNA TGCGCCAGCAGCTATGGACAGGGCCCCTCCTACGAGCAGTACTTC. Translation: CASSYGQGPSYEQYF. The chain is built from TRBV5-1 and TRBJ2-7; TRBD1 agrees at 8 bases. The V gene's germline CDR1 is SGHRS and CDR2 YFSETQ. CDR3 length: 15 residues. With V trimmed by 3 bases and J by 0 bases, 5 bases remained unmatched.

This clone was detected only a few times. V is TRBV30 and J is TRBJ2-5; D unresolved. The CDR3 is made up of 16 amino acids. Per germline, CDR1 GTSNPN and CDR2 SVGIG (reference sequence). With 2 bases removed from V and 2 bases from J, the gap between germline ends came to 18 bases. The CDR3 coding sequence is TGTGCCTGGAGTTTGGGTTTAGTAGCCCAACAAGAGACCCAGTACTTC. It encodes CAWSLGLVAQQETQYF.

V usage is TRBV2 and J usage is TRBJ1-5; 7 bases match TRBD1. Trimming took 6 bases from V and 3 from J; bases not matched to a gene: 2. This CDR3 is built from 13 residues. Germline V gives CDR1 SNHLY, CDR2 FYNNEI. The CDR3 loop is CASSGTDNQPQHF. The CDR3 coding sequence is TGTGCCAGCAGCGGGACAGACAATCAGCCCCAGCATTTT.

This clone was detected only a few times. The rearrangement links TRBV5-6 to TRBJ1-5; 11 nucleotides match TRBD1. The V segment lost 3 bases and the J segment 6 bases; nucleotides outside the gene matches: 5. Germline V lookup: CDR1 SGHDT, CDR2 YYEEEE. The CDR3 is made up of 15 amino acids. This CDR3 is CASSSRTGGTQPQHF. The DNA for the CDR3 is TGTGCCAGCAGCTCCCGGACAGGGGGCACTCAGCCCCAGCATTTT.

This chain links TRBV10-2 with TRBJ2-7; 9 positions match TRBD2. Looked up from germline, CDR1 is WSHSY and CDR2 is SAAADI. Trimming took 2 bases from V and 5 from J; bases not matched to a gene: 4. This CDR3 is built from 14 residues. The CDR3 reads CASSEAGGGNEQYF. CDR3 DNA sequence: TGCGCCAGCAGTGAGGCGGGAGGGGGTAACGAGCAGTACTTC.

This chain joins TRBV18 and TRBJ1-1; TRBD1 might be the D (5 bases). CDR3 length: 13 residues. V lost 4 bases to trimming and J lost 8 bases, with 14 bases between them. The V gene's germline CDR1 is KGHSH and CDR2 LQKENI. The CDR3 is CASSLLGTVEAFF. DNA of the CDR3: TGTGCCAGCTCACTCCTCGGGACTGTCGAAGCTTTCTTT.

The V and J genes are TRBV7-3 and TRBJ2-2; D may be TRBD1 (6 bases). CDR1 and CDR2 (germline): SGHTA, FQGTGA. Between the trimmed V and J ends, which lost 2 bases and 6 bases, there was a span of 10 bases. The CDR3 extends over 14 amino acids. The CDR3: CASSLSQGAGELFF. The CDR3 coding sequence is TGTGCCAGCAGCTTATCACAGGGTGCCGGGGAGCTGTTTTTT. The whole variable domain, remainder taken from reference TRBV7-3 and TRBJ2-2, is GAGVSQTPSNKVTEKGKYVELRCDPISGHTALYWYRQSLGQGPEFLIYFQGTGAADDSGLPNDRFFAVRPEGSVSTLKIQRTERGDSAVYLCASSLSQGAGELFFGEGSRLTVL.

This rearrangement joins TRBV2 to TRBJ2-5; TRBD1 matches 9 bases. This CDR3 contains 15 residues. Losses at the gene ends were 6 bases for V and 5 bases for J; bases not matched to a gene: 10. CDR1 and CDR2 from the germline V gene are SNHLY and FYNNEI. CDR3 sequence reads: CASRERDRERETQYF. The CDR3 nucleotides read TGTGCCAGCAGAGAGCGGGACAGGGAAAGGGAGACCCAGTACTTC.

The genes are TRBV11-2 and TRBJ2-1; 12 bases line up with TRBD2. The CDR3 is 15 amino acids. V gave up 5 bases and J gave up 7 bases; unmatched junction bases: 6. CDR1 is SGHAT and CDR2 is FQNNGV in the germline V gene. This chain's CDR3 is CASSILAGGRNEQFF. Written as DNA, the CDR3 is TGTGCCAGCAGCATCCTAGCGGGAGGGCGGAATGAGCAGTTCTTC. Together with reference TRBV11-2 and TRBJ2-1, the CDR3 gives the full variable domain: EAGVAQSPRYKIIEKRQSVAFWCNPISGHATLYWYQQILGQGPKLLIQFQNNGVVDDSQLPKDRFSAERLKGVDSTLKIQPAKLEDSAVYLCASSILAGGRNEQFFGPGTRLTVL.

This clone was recorded only once. The chain is built from TRBV5-4 and TRBJ2-7, with a weak D call TRBD1 (5 bases). Deletions cut 2 bases from V and 2 bases from J, with 11 bases between. The CDR3 length is 14 residues. In germline, CDR1 is SGHNT, CDR2 YYREEE (reference sequence). CDR3 loop: CASSLKQEPYEQYF. Here the CDR3 DNA reads TGTGCCAGCAGCTTAAAACAGGAGCCCTACGAGCAGTACTTC.

The chain uses TRBV5-6 and TRBJ2-5, with no clear D. This CDR3 has 13 residues. Germline V gene sequence: CDR1 SGHDT, CDR2 YYEEEE. Trimming removed 0 bases at V and 1 base at J, with 4 bases between. Here the CDR3 reads CASSLVGQETQYF. The CDR3 nucleotides read TGTGCCAGCAGCTTGGTCGGCCAAGAGACCCAGTACTTC.

The chain combines TRBV25-1 with TRBJ1-1; tentative D call: TRBD1 (5 bases). Trimming left V 7 bases short and J 6 bases short, with 9 bases between. The germline V gene encodes CDR1 MGHDK and CDR2 SYGVNS. The CDR3 runs 11 residues. The CDR3 nucleotides are TGTGCCAGCAAGGGACTCTCTGAAGCTTTCTTT. This gives the protein CASKGLSEAFF.

The chain recombines TRBV7-2 with TRBJ1-2; 8 bases fit TRBD1. The V gene's germline CDR1 is SGHTA and CDR2 FQGNSA. The V segment lost 5 bases and the J segment 4 bases; nucleotides outside the gene matches: 3. CDR3 length equals 13 residues. The CDR3 DNA is TGTGCCAGCAGCCAGGGACAGGTCTATGGCTACACCTTC. This encodes CASSQGQVYGYTF. Together with reference TRBV7-2 and TRBJ1-2, the CDR3 gives the full variable domain: GAGVSQSPSNKVTEKGKDVELRCDPISGHTALYWYRQSLGQGLEFLIYFQGNSAPDKSGLPSDRFSAERTGGSVSTLTIQRTQQEDSAVYLCASSQGQVYGYTFGSGTRLTVV.

This chain joins TRBV3-2 and TRBJ2-5; whether TRBD2, the table's D call, matches the DNA was not checked. TRBV3-2 is tagged as a pseudogene. The CDR3 is 8 residues long. CDR3 sequence reads: CASSQLYF. CDR3 sequence (DNA): TGTGCCAGCAGCCAACTCTACTTC.

This clone was counted a few times. The V gene is TRBV5-1, the J gene TRBJ2-4, with 7 nucleotides matching TRBD1. There are 15 residues in the CDR3. The germline V gene has CDR1 SGHRS and CDR2 YFSETQ. Trimming removed 0 bases from V and 5 bases from J; junction bases left unmatched: 5. CDR3 sequence (DNA): TGCGCCAGCAGCTTGGACGGGGACAGCGAAAACATTCAGTACTTC. This codes for CASSLDGDSENIQYF.

The gene calls are TRBV6-5 and TRBJ1-2; weak D call: TRBD1 (6 bases). The germline V and J ends were trimmed by 5 bases and 9 bases, with 16 bases remaining between them. CDR1 is MNHEY, CDR2 SVGAGI, per germline. This CDR3 has 13 residues. Here the CDR3 reads CASSPLPGQSYTF. The CDR3 DNA reads TGTGCCAGCAGTCCCCTCCCGGGACAAAGCTACACCTTC.

The V call is TRBV5-1, the J call TRBJ2-5, with 8 bases aligning to TRBD1. V trimming: 3 bases; J trimming: 2 bases; junction bases outside the gene matches: 9. The CDR3 is 16 residues long. CDR1 and CDR2 from the germline V gene are SGHRS and YFSETQ. The CDR3 DNA follows: TGCGCCAGCAGCTCCAGGACAGGGCTAAAACAAGAGACCCAGTACTTC. It codes for CASSSRTGLKQETQYF.

V gene TRBV7-2 combines with J gene TRBJ2-2; D uncertain. This CDR3 has 12 residues. Between the trimmed V and J ends, which lost 4 bases and 3 bases, there was a span of 3 bases. The germline V gene has CDR1 SGHTA and CDR2 FQGNSA. The CDR3 reads CASSSYTGELFF. The CDR3 DNA reads as TGTGCCAGCAGCTCCTACACCGGGGAGCTGTTTTTT.

The chain has TRBV19 and TRBJ1-2, with D maybe TRBD1 (6 bases). Germline values: CDR1 LNHDA, CDR2 SQIVND (reference sequence). The CDR3 is 15 amino acids. The V gene lost 3 bases and the J gene lost 5 bases, with 16 bases spanning the gap. The CDR3 sequence: CASSMEIGQGYGYTF. The CDR3 region has the DNA TGTGCCAGTAGTATGGAAATCGGGCAGGGGTATGGCTACACCTTC.

The V and J genes are TRBV5-1 and TRBJ1-1; tentative D call: TRBD1 (6 bases). The germline V gene has CDR1 SGHRS and CDR2 YFSETQ. CDR3 length: 11 amino acids. The V end lost 2 bases, the J end lost 8 bases, and 7 bases lay between the germline ends. The CDR3 spells CASSFQGEAFF. The CDR3, as DNA: TGCGCCAGCAGCTTCCAGGGGGAAGCTTTCTTT. The entire variable domain, with the rest obtained from reference TRBV5-1 and TRBJ1-1, is as follows: KAGVTQTPRYLIKTRGQQVTLSCSPISGHRSVSWYQQTPGQGLQFLFEYFSETQRNKGNFPGRFSGRQFSNSRSEMNVSTLELGDSALYLCASSFQGEAFFGQGTRLTVV.

This clone was detected once. The CDR3 here is CASSVSFFGNTIYF. CDR3 coding DNA: TGTGCCAGCAGTGTGTCCTTTTTTGGAAACACCATATATTTT. V gene TRBV2 combines with J gene TRBJ1-3; D not resolved. This CDR3 has 14 amino acids. V was cut by 4 bases and J by 3 bases, with 10 bases left in between. CDR1 is SNHLY and CDR2 is FYNNEI in the germline V gene.

The CDR3 nucleotides read TGCGCCAGCAGCCCAGGGAGGTATGTCAGGCCGCCTTCGGCCCTCCACTTT. It specifies CASSPGRYVRPPSALHF. This chain joins TRBV4-3 and TRBJ1-6; a weak D match, TRBD1 (5 bases). Germline V gene lookup returns CDR1 LGHNA and CDR2 YSLEER. This CDR3 spans 17 amino acids. Trimming cost V 4 bases and J 14 bases, with 27 bases left between them.

The chain has TRBV2 and TRBJ2-7, with D uncertain. This CDR3 spans 12 amino acids. Per the germline V gene, CDR1 is SNHLY and CDR2 is FYNNEI. The V end was cut by 8 bases, the J end by 2 bases, with 10 bases between. The CDR3 spells CASGLLPYEQYF. CDR3 sequence (DNA): TGTGCCAGCGGCCTTCTGCCCTACGAGCAGTACTTC.

The DNA for the CDR3 is TGTGCCAGCATGACACCGGGACTAGACCATAATGAGCAGTTCTTC. It specifies CASMTPGLDHNEQFF. The V and J genes are TRBV6-1 and TRBJ2-1; 8 bases are a match to TRBD2. The germline V gene encodes CDR1 MNHNS and CDR2 SASEGT. The CDR3 runs to 15 residues. V lost 7 bases, J lost 7 bases, and 12 bases stayed unmatched.

This sequence joins TRBV6-5 and TRBJ2-5, with a weak D call TRBD1 (5 bases). The CDR3 consists of 12 residues. V lost 6 bases and J 3 bases, leaving 8 bases between the germline ends. Germline values: CDR1 MNHEY, CDR2 SVGAGI. This CDR3 reads CASRDNEETQYF. CDR3 bases: TGTGCCAGCAGGGACAACGAAGAGACCCAGTACTTC.

The V and J genes are TRBV6-5 and TRBJ2-7; possible D gene TRBD2, 6 bases. CDR3 length: 13 residues. Trimming shortened V by 2 bases and J by 4 bases, and 9 bases separated the two germline ends. Germline V gene lookup returns CDR1 MNHEY and CDR2 SVGAGI. CDR3 protein: CASSYGTFYEQYF. The DNA of the CDR3 is TGTGCCAGCAGTTACGGGACTTTTTACGAGCAGTACTTC.

The chain combines TRBV7-3 with TRBJ1-1, with D possibly TRBD1 on 5 matching bases. Deletions cut 5 bases from V and 4 bases from J, with 17 bases between. This CDR3 region has 15 residues. CDR1 and CDR2 (germline): SGHTA, FQGTGA. The CDR3 protein is CASSAQPGGTTEAFF. The CDR3 nucleotides read TGTGCCAGCAGCGCCCAACCCGGGGGGACCACTGAAGCTTTCTTT.